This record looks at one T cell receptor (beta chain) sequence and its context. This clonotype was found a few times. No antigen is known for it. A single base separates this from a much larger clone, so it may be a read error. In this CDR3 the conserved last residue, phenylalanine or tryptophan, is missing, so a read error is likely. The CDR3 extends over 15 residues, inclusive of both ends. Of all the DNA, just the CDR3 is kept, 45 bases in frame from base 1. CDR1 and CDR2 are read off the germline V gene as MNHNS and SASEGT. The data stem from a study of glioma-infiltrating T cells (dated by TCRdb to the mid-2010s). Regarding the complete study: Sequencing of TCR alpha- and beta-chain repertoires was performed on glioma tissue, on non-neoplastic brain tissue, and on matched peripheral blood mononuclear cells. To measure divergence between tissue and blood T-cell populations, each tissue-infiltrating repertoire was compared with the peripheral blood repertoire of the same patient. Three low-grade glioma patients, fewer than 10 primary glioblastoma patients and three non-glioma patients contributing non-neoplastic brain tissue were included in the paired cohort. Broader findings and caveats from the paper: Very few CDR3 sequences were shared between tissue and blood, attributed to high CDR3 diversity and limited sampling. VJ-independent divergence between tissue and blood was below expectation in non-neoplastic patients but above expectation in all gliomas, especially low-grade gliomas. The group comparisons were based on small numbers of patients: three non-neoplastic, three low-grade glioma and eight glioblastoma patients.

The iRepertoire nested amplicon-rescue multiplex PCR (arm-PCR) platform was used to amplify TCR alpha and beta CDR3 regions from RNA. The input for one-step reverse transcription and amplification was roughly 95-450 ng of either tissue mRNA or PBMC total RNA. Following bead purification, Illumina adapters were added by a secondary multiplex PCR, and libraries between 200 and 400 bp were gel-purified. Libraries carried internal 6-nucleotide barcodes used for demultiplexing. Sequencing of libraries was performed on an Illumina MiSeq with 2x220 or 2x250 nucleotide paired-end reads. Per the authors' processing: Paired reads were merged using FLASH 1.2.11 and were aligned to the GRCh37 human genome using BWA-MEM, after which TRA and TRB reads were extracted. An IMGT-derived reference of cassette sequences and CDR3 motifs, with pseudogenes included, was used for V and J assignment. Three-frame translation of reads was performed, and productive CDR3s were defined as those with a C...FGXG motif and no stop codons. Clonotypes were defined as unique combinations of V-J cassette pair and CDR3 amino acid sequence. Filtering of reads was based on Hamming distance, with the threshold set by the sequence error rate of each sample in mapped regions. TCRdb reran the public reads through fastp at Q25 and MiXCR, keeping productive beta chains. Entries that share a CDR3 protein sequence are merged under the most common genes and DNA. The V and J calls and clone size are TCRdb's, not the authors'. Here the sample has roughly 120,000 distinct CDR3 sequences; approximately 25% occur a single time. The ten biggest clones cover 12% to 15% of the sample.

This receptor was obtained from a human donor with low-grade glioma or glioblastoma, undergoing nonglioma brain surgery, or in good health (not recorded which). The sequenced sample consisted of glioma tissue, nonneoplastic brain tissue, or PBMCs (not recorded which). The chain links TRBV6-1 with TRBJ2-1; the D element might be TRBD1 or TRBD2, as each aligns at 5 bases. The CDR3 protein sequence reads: CASSEGTARRNEQFS. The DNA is TGTGCCAGCAGCGAAGGGACCGCGAGGAGGAATGAGCAGTTCTCC.